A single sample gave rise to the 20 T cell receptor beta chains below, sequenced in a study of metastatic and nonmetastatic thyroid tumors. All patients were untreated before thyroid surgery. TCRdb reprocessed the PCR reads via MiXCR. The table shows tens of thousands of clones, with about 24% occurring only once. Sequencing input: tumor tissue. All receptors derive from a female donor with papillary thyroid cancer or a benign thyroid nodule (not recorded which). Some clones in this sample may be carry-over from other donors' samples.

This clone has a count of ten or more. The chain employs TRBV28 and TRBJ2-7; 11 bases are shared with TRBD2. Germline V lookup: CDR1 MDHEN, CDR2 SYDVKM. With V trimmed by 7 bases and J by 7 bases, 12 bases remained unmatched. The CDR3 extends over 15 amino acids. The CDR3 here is CASTPLAGVSREQYF. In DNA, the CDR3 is TGTGCCAGCACCCCACTAGCGGGGGTCTCCAGGGAGCAGTACTTC.

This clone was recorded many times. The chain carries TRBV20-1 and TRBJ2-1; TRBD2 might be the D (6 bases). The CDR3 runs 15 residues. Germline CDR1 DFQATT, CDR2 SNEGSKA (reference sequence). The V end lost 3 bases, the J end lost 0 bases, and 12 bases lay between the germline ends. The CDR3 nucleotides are TGCAGTGCTAGGGATAGCGGAAGCTCCTACAATGAGCAGTTCTTC. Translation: CSARDSGSSYNEQFF.

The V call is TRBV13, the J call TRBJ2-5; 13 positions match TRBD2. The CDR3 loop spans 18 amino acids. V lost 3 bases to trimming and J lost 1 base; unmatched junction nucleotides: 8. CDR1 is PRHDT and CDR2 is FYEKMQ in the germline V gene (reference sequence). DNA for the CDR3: TGTGCCAGCAGCTTCAAACCTTGGACTAGCGGGAGCCAAGAGACCCAGTACTTC. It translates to CASSFKPWTSGSQETQYF.

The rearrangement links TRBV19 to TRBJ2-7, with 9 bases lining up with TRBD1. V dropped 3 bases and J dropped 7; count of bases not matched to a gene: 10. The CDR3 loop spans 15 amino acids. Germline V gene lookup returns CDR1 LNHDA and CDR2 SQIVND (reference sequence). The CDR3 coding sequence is TGTGCCAGTAGTATCCTGGGACAGGGCCTCTGGGAGCAGTACTTC. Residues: CASSILGQGLWEQYF.

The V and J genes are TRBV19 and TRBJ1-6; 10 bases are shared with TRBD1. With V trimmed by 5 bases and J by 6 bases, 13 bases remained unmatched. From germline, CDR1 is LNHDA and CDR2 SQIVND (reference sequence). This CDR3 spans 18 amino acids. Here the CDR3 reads CASSQLLRQGACNSPLHF. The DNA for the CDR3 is TGTGCCAGTAGTCAATTACTGAGACAGGGGGCCTGTAATTCACCCCTCCACTTT.

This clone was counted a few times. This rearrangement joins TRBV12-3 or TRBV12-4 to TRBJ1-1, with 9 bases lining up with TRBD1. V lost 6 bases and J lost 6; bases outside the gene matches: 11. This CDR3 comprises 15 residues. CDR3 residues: CASSWYPGQGPEAFF. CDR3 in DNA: TGTGCCAGCAGCTGGTACCCGGGACAGGGTCCTGAAGCTTTCTTT.

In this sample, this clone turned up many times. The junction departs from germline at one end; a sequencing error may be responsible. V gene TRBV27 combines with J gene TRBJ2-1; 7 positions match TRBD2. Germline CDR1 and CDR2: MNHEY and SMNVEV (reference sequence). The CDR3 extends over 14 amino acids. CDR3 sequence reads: CANSLAGVHNEQFF. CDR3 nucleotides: TGTGCCAACAGTTTGGCGGGAGTACACAATGAGCAGTTCTTC.

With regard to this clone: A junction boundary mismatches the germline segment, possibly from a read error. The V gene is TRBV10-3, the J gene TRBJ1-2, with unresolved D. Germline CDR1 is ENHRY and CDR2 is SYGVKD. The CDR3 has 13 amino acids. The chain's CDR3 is CAISERTNYGYNF. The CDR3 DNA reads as TGTGCCATCAGTGAGCGAACTAACTATGGGTACAACTTC.

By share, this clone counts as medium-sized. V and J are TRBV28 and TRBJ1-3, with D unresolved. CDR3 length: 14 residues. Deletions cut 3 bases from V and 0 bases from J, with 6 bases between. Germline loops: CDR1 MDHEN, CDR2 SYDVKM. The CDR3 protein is CASSFTPSGNTIYF. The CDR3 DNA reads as TGTGCCAGCAGTTTCACACCCTCTGGAAACACCATATATTTT. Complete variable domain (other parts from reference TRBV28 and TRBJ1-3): DVKVTQSSRYLVKRTGEKVFLECVQDMDHENMFWYRQDPGLGLRLIYFSYDVKMKEKGDIPEGYSVSREKKERFSLILESASTNQTSMYLCASSFTPSGNTIYFGEGSWLTVV.

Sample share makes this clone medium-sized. In DNA, the CDR3 is TGTGCCAGCAGTGACACAGGGGACACCGGGGAGCTGTTTTTT. This gives the protein CASSDTGDTGELFF. The chain is built from TRBV6-4 and TRBJ2-2, with TRBD1 identical over 7 bases. V lost 2 bases, J lost 3 bases, and 0 bases stayed unmatched. Germline CDR1 and CDR2: MRHNA and SNTAGT. CDR3 length: 14 residues.

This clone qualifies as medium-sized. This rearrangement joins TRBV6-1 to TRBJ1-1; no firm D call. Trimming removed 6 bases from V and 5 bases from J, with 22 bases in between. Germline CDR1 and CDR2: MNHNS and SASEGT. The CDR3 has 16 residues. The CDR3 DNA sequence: TGTGCCAGCAGCCCCGACGGATATGAACGAAGAACTGAAGCTTTCTTT. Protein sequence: CASSPDGYERRTEAFF.

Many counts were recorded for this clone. This CDR3 is CSARDFGGTEKLFF. In nucleotides, the CDR3 is TGCAGTGCTAGAGATTTCGGGGGGACTGAAAAACTGTTTTTT. The chain joins TRBV20-1 to TRBJ1-4; the D gene is possibly TRBD1 (5 bases). Trimming pared 0 bases from V and 7 bases from J, leaving 12 bases between. This CDR3 comprises 14 residues. Germline CDR1 and CDR2: DFQATT and SNEGSKA (reference sequence).

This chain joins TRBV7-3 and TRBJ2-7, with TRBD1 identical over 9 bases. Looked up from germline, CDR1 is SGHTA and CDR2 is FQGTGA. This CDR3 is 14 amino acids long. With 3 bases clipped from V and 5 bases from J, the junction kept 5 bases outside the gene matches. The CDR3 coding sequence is TGTGCCAGCAGCTTGGGGGGACAGGGCCACGAGCAGTACTTC. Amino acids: CASSLGGQGHEQYF.

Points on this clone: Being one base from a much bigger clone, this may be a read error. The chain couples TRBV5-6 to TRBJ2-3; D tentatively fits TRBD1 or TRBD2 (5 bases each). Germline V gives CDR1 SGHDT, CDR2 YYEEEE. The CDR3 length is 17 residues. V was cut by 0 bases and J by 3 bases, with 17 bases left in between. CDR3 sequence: CASSLGPLQGVTDTQYF. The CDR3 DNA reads TGTGCCAGCAGCTTGGGGCCTCTCCAGGGAGTGACAGATACGCAGTATTTT.

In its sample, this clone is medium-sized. The CDR3: CASIAGTAGDTQYF. The CDR3 DNA is TGTGCCAGCATCGCCGGGACTGCAGGAGATACGCAGTATTTT. The V gene is TRBV6-2 or TRBV6-3, the J gene TRBJ2-3; a weak D match, TRBD2 (6 bases). The CDR3 is made up of 14 amino acids. The germline CDR1 and CDR2 sequences are MNHEY and SVGEGT. The V gene lost 7 bases and the J gene lost 5 bases, with 16 bases spanning the gap.

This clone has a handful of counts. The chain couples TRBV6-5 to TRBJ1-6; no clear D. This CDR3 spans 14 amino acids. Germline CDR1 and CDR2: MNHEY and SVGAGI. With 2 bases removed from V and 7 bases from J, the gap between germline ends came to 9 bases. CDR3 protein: CASSYVNSNSPLHF. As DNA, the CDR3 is TGTGCCAGCAGTTACGTTAATTCCAATTCACCCCTCCACTTT.

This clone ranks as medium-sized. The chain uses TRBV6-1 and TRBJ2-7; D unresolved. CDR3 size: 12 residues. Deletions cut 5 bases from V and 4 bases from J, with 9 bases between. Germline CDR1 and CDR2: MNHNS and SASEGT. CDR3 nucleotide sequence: TGTGCCAGCAGTCTGTCGGGTTACGAGCAGTACTTC. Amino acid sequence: CASSLSGYEQYF.

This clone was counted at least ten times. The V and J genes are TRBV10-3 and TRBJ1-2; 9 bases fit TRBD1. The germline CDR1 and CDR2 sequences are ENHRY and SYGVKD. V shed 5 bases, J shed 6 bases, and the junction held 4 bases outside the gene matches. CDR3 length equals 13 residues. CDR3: CAISWGQGDGYTF. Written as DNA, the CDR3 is TGTGCCATCAGTTGGGGACAGGGAGATGGCTACACCTTC.

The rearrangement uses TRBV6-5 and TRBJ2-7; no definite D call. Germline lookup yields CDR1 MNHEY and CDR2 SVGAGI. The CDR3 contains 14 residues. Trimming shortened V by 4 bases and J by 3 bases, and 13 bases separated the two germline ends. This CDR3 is CASSLDPVRYEQYF. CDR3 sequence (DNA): TGTGCCAGCAGTTTAGACCCCGTCCGCTACGAGCAGTACTTC.

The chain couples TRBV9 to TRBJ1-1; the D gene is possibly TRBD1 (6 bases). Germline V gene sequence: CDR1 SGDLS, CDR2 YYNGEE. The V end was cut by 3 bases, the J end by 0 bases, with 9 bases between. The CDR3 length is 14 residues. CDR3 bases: TGTGCCAGCAGCGAACAGGGTATGAACACTGAAGCTTTCTTT. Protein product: CASSEQGMNTEAFF.